This TCR beta chain was profiled in a study of cytomegalovirus exposure and HLA in healthy donors. Study-level information: Drawn from HLA-typed donors, about 85 million unique TCRs were held in an early data release. Regarding the study as a whole: Reported results showed that the classifier diagnosed cytomegalovirus status with high specificity and sensitivity.

Primers: 60 Vbeta forward and 13 Jbeta reverse. TCRdb's copy holds only in-frame clones and misses some; the assay was immunoSEQ multiplex PCR. The sample has about 170,000 clones, about 75% seen once. In regard to this clone: Antigen: not known.

Sequencing was carried out using PBMCs. The receptor was derived from a female donor in good health and CMV-seronegative.

This CDR3 reads CASSFNDRGPSYGYTF. The DNA for the CDR3 is TGTGCCAGCAGCTTCAACGACAGGGGGCCATCTTATGGCTACACCTTC. The chain links TRBV7-9 to TRBJ1-2; TRBD1 aligns across 10 bases. CDR1 is SEHNR, CDR2 FQNEAQ, per germline (reference sequence). This CDR3 is 16 amino acids long. V gave up 3 bases and J gave up 5 bases; unmatched junction bases: 9.